Following are 32 T cell receptor beta chains from one sample sequenced in a study of T cells and Merkel cell carcinoma outcomes. Using immunoSEQ multiplex PCR, the repertoire was profiled, and TCRdb retains in-frame clones only, with some absent. Of about 15,000 clones in the sample, roughly 76% were seen once. Sequencing was performed on tumor tissue from Merkel cell carcinoma. These receptors all stem from a human donor with Merkel cell carcinoma.

There are a few counts of this clone. This chain uses TRBV5-4 with TRBJ2-5; 7 bases align to TRBD2. Trimming removed 3 bases from V and 4 bases from J; junction bases left unmatched: 0. Germline V CDR1 and CDR2: SGHNT, YYREEE (reference sequence). CDR3 length: 12 amino acids. Here the CDR3 DNA reads TGTGCCAGCAGCTGGGGGGGAGAGACCCAGTACTTC. It translates to CASSWGGETQYF.

Only one count was recorded for this clone. The V gene is TRBV6-5, the J gene TRBJ2-5; TRBD2 aligns across 10 bases. The CDR3 totals 15 residues. Losses at the gene ends were 5 bases for V and 5 bases for J; bases not matched to a gene: 8. The germline CDR1 and CDR2 sequences are MNHEY and SVGAGI. CDR3 in amino acids: CASSGERGGRETQYF. The CDR3 bases are TGTGCCAGCAGTGGAGAGCGGGGGGGCCGCGAGACCCAGTACTTC.

Here the CDR3 reads CASSYRGYPTDTQYF. The CDR3 nucleotides read TGTGCCAGCAGTTACAGGGGTTATCCCACAGATACGCAGTATTTT. V and J are TRBV27 and TRBJ2-3, with 7 bases fitting TRBD1. Per the germline V gene, CDR1 is MNHEY and CDR2 is SMNVEV (reference sequence). CDR3 length: 15 amino acids. V gave up 4 bases and J gave up 2 bases; unmatched junction bases: 6.

The V gene is TRBV28, the J gene TRBJ1-2, with 10 bases that match TRBD1. Germline assignment: CDR1 MDHEN and CDR2 SYDVKM. This CDR3 is built from 16 residues. Unmatched junction bases numbered 14, after V lost 5 bases and J lost 8 bases. The CDR3 DNA is TGTGCCAGCAGTCCAATAGGACAGGGGGAAATGATGGGCTACACCTTC. The encoded protein is CASSPIGQGEMMGYTF.

This sequence joins TRBV5-5 and TRBJ1-1; D unclear. Germline V gives CDR1 SGHKS, CDR2 YYEKEE (reference sequence). V lost 1 base and J 3 bases, leaving 10 bases between the germline ends. The length of the CDR3 is 14 residues. The CDR3 DNA follows: TGTGCCAGCAGCTTGTTAGGGTTGGACACTGAAGCTTTCTTT. This codes for CASSLLGLDTEAFF.

The chain is built from TRBV6-5 and TRBJ2-2; D gene unclear. The CDR3 totals 13 residues. From germline, CDR1 is MNHEY and CDR2 SVGAGI. The V and J ends lost 4 bases and 1 base respectively, with 4 bases between them. This CDR3 is CASSWGNTGELFF. DNA for the CDR3: TGTGCCAGCAGTTGGGGGAACACCGGGGAGCTGTTTTTT.

V usage is TRBV28 and J usage is TRBJ2-5, with 8 bases matching TRBD1. Germline V gene data show CDR1 as MDHEN and CDR2 as SYDVKM. Losses at the gene ends were 1 base for V and 6 bases for J; bases not matched to a gene: 7. The CDR3 runs 15 residues. CDR3 bases: TGTGCCAGCAGTTTATCGGGACAGGTTGGACAGACCCAGTACTTC. As protein: CASSLSGQVGQTQYF.

The chain is built from TRBV28 and TRBJ2-7; perhaps TRBD1 as D (5 bases). V dropped 1 base and J dropped 4 bases, with 8 bases sitting between them. The germline CDR1 and CDR2 sequences are MDHEN and SYDVKM. This CDR3 comprises 13 residues. CDR3: CASSLSRQYEQYF. The CDR3 nucleotides read TGTGCCAGCAGTTTATCCCGACAGTACGAGCAGTACTTC.

A few counts support this clone. This chain uses TRBV30 with TRBJ1-2, with D unresolved. Between the trimmed V and J ends, which lost 8 bases and 7 bases, there was a span of 14 bases. The V gene's germline CDR1 is GTSNPN and CDR2 SVGIG (reference sequence). There are 11 residues in the CDR3. The CDR3 nucleotides are TGTGCCGGAGGACGAAGAGTTGGCTACACCTTC. Its protein product is CAGGRRVGYTF.

This rearrangement joins TRBV18 to TRBJ1-4; D is ambiguous. The germline V gene has CDR1 KGHSH and CDR2 LQKENI. V lost 4 bases and J lost 5, with 5 bases in between. The CDR3 is 12 amino acids. CDR3 loop: CASSRDNEKLFF. Here the CDR3 DNA reads TGTGCCAGCTCACGAGACAATGAAAAACTGTTTTTT.

This clone appeared a few times. The chain's CDR3 is CASSAAGNTIYF. CDR3 nucleotides: TGTGCCAGCAGTGCGGCTGGAAACACCATATATTTT. The gene calls are TRBV14 and TRBJ1-3; D gene unclear. This CDR3 has 12 residues. Trimming removed 6 bases from V and 2 bases from J, with 5 bases in between. Germline CDR1 and CDR2: SGHDN and FVKESK.

Worth noting for this clone: Relative to the germline gene, one junction end is altered; a read error may explain this. The rearrangement uses TRBV18 and TRBJ2-7; D is undetermined. Germline V gene data show CDR1 as KGHSH and CDR2 as LQKENI. The CDR3 covers 12 residues. The CDR3 loop is CASSQGTYEQYF. The DNA of the CDR3 is TGTGCCAGCTCACAGGGCACTTACGAGCAGTATTTC. The whole variable domain, filled in from reference TRBV18 and TRBJ2-7, reads NAGVMQNPRHLVRRRGQEARLRCSPMKGHSHVYWYRQLPEEGLKFMVYLQKENIIDESGMPKERFSAEFPKEGPSILRIQQVVRGDSAAYFCASSQGTYEQYFGPGTRLTVT.

The chain links TRBV4-1 to TRBJ1-1; D is perhaps TRBD1 (5 bases). The V end was cut by 1 base, the J end by 7 bases, with 22 bases between. CDR1 MGHRA and CDR2 YSYEKL come from the germline V gene. The CDR3 length is 17 residues. The DNA for the CDR3 is TGCGCCAGCAGCCAAGCCACGCGTCTACGGGACCTAAGTGAAGCTTTCTTT. It translates to CASSQATRLRDLSEAFF.

The V gene is TRBV19, the J gene TRBJ2-5; D possibly corresponds to TRBD2 (7 bases). Trimming pared 3 bases from V and 5 bases from J, leaving 19 bases between. CDR1 is LNHDA, CDR2 SQIVND, per germline (reference sequence). The CDR3 covers 16 residues. The CDR3 region has the DNA TGTGCCAGTAGTATGGGCGGGGCGGGGGCCGGGGAGACCCAGTACTTC. The encoded protein is CASSMGGAGAGETQYF.

The chain joins TRBV29-1 to TRBJ2-2; 9 bases line up with TRBD1. J lost 1 base, V lost 7 bases, and 4 bases had no gene match. The CDR3 extends over 14 amino acids. Per the germline V gene, CDR1 is SQVTM and CDR2 is ANQGSEA. The CDR3 here is CSGTGAQNTGELFF. The CDR3 nucleotides are TGCAGCGGGACAGGGGCCCAGAACACCGGGGAGCTGTTTTTT.

The gene calls are TRBV2 and TRBJ2-7; D may correspond to TRBD1 or TRBD2 (5 bases each). V was pared by 2 bases and J by 0 bases, with 11 bases between. There are 15 residues in the CDR3. Germline V gene lookup returns CDR1 SNHLY and CDR2 FYNNEI. The CDR3 DNA follows: TGTGCCAGCAGTGAATTGTCAGGGAGCTCCTACGAGCAGTACTTC. Encoded protein: CASSELSGSSYEQYF. The full variable domain, rest sourced from reference TRBV2 and TRBJ2-7, is EPEVTQTPSHQVTQMGQEVILRCVPISNHLYFYWYRQILGQKVEFLVSFYNNEISEKSEIFDDQFSVERPDGSNFTLKIRSTKLEDSAMYFCASSELSGSSYEQYFGPGTRLTVT.

V and J are TRBV7-9 and TRBJ1-1, with no clear D. The CDR3 extends over 16 amino acids. V was clipped by 2 bases and J by 1 base, with 14 bases between them. The germline V gene encodes CDR1 SEHNR and CDR2 FQNEAQ (reference sequence). Written as DNA, the CDR3 is TGTGCCAGCAGCTTATTGTTGGGCAGCAGGAACACTGAAGCTTTCTTT. The encoded protein is CASSLLLGSRNTEAFF.

This clone was detected only once. The chain has TRBV27 and TRBJ1-1; TRBD1 might be the D (5 bases). The V end lost 5 bases, the J end lost 5 bases, and 18 bases lay between the germline ends. Germline V lookup: CDR1 MNHEY, CDR2 SMNVEV (reference sequence). This CDR3 comprises 15 residues. The CDR3 DNA follows: TGTGCCAGCAGTCAAAGGACACCTGGGATAACTGAAGCTTTCTTT. Encoded protein: CASSQRTPGITEAFF.

The V and J genes are TRBV18 and TRBJ1-1; unclear D gene. Germline V lookup: CDR1 KGHSH, CDR2 LQKENI. This CDR3 comprises 14 residues. Deletions cut 3 bases from V and 3 bases from J, with 11 bases between. The CDR3 DNA sequence: TGTGCCAGCTCACCTGGAGCGGGGTACACTGAAGCTTTCTTT. It specifies CASSPGAGYTEAFF.

The chain has TRBV6-5 and TRBJ1-1; no reliable D call. Germline assignment: CDR1 MNHEY and CDR2 SVGAGI. The CDR3 sequence is 11 residues long. V lost 10 bases and J 4 bases, leaving 10 bases between the germline ends. CDR3 region: CATTGGTEAFF. The CDR3 bases are TGTGCCACCACCGGCGGCACTGAAGCTTTCTTT.

This chain joins TRBV19 and TRBJ2-3; 7 bases fit TRBD1. The germline V gene encodes CDR1 LNHDA and CDR2 SQIVND (reference sequence). The J segment lost 5 bases and the V segment lost 4 bases, leaving 9 bases of the junction unmatched. This CDR3 has 15 amino acids. The CDR3 region has the DNA TGTGCCAGTAGTAGAGGACAGGTTTCGAGAGATACGCAGTATTTT. Translating gives CASSRGQVSRDTQYF. Based on the CDR3 plus reference TRBV19 and TRBJ2-3, the full variable domain is DGGITQSPKYLFRKEGQNVTLSCEQNLNHDAMYWYRQDPGQGLRLIYYSQIVNDFQKGDIAEGYSVSREKKESFPLTVTSAQKNPTAFYLCASSRGQVSRDTQYFGPGTRLTVL.

This chain joins TRBV30 and TRBJ1-1; D not certain. This CDR3 is built from 13 residues. The V gene's germline CDR1 is GTSNPN and CDR2 SVGIG (reference sequence). V gave up 2 bases and J gave up 3 bases, with 10 bases separating them. The CDR3 DNA reads as TGTGCCTGGAGTATGTCACGGGACACTGAAGCTTTCTTT. Its protein product is CAWSMSRDTEAFF.

CDR3 amino acids: CASSLDPRGRLHNYGYTF. Here the CDR3 DNA reads TGTGCCAGCAGCTTAGACCCCCGTGGCAGATTACATAACTATGGCTACACCTTC. The chain couples TRBV11-2 to TRBJ1-2; D remains ambiguous. Trimming removed 0 bases from V and 1 base from J, with 18 bases in between. The CDR3 totals 18 residues. Germline loops: CDR1 SGHAT, CDR2 FQNNGV.

The chain is built from TRBV9 and TRBJ1-5; D gene uncertain. Germline CDR1 SGDLS, CDR2 YYNGEE. The CDR3 spans 15 residues. Trimming removed 2 bases from V and 0 bases from J, with 9 bases in between. CDR3 protein: CASSVSGNSNQPQHF. In DNA, the CDR3 is TGTGCCAGCAGCGTCTCCGGAAATAGCAATCAGCCCCAGCATTTT.

This clone has a handful of counts. The J gene is TRBJ1-5, the V gene TRBV19, with D maybe TRBD1 (5 bases). Trimming shortened V by 6 bases and J by 4 bases, and 19 bases separated the two germline ends. The CDR3 has 16 amino acids. CDR1 is LNHDA and CDR2 is SQIVND in the germline V gene (reference sequence). In DNA form, the CDR3 reads TGTGCCAGTAGACCCTCCGGAAGGGGCGCGAATCAGCCCCAGCATTTT. Encoded protein: CASRPSGRGANQPQHF.

The chain is built from TRBV5-1 and TRBJ2-5; TRBD1 matches 8 bases. Per germline, CDR1 SGHRS and CDR2 YFSETQ. V lost 4 bases and J lost 2; bases outside the gene matches: 7. This CDR3 is 15 amino acids long. The CDR3 DNA sequence: TGCGCCAGCAGCCCAATTACAGGGGGGCAAGAGACCCAGTACTTC. Amino acid sequence: CASSPITGGQETQYF.

This clone was seen just once. CDR3 protein: CASTRSGTGYGYTF. DNA for the CDR3: TGTGCCAGCACTCGGTCCGGGACAGGGTATGGCTACACCTTC. V and J are TRBV28 and TRBJ1-2, with 9 bases that match TRBD1. This CDR3 region has 14 residues. Germline CDR1 is MDHEN and CDR2 is SYDVKM. J lost 5 bases, V lost 7 bases, and 8 bases had no gene match.

The count of this clone is one. The gene calls are TRBV5-1 and TRBJ2-1; perhaps TRBD1 as D (5 bases). V lost 1 base, J lost 2 bases, and 10 bases lay in between. The CDR3 runs 15 residues. CDR1 and CDR2 from the germline V gene are SGHRS and YFSETQ. Here the CDR3 DNA reads TGCGCCAGCAGCTTGTCCAGGGTCGCCTACAATGAGCAGTTCTTC. Translated: CASSLSRVAYNEQFF. Full variable domain (missing parts from reference TRBV5-1 and TRBJ2-1): KAGVTQTPRYLIKTRGQQVTLSCSPISGHRSVSWYQQTPGQGLQFLFEYFSETQRNKGNFPGRFSGRQFSNSRSEMNVSTLELGDSALYLCASSLSRVAYNEQFFGPGTRLTVL.

The chain joins TRBV19 to TRBJ1-5; the D is unclear. V was shortened by 7 bases and J by 11 bases, with 15 bases between the two germline ends. In germline, CDR1 is LNHDA, CDR2 SQIVND (reference sequence). The CDR3 loop spans 12 amino acids. This chain's CDR3 is CASTTFGEAQHF. DNA for the CDR3: TGTGCCAGTACCACATTCGGGGAGGCCCAGCATTTT.

The chain uses TRBV15 and TRBJ1-4; TRBD1 aligns across 7 bases. V trimming: 2 bases; J trimming: 5 bases; junction bases outside the gene matches: 11. This CDR3 is 17 amino acids long. The V gene's germline CDR1 is LNHNV and CDR2 YYDKDF (reference sequence). The CDR3 DNA is TGTGCCACCAGCAGACAATACCCGGGACAGAGGAATGAAAAACTGTTTTTT. Translating it yields CATSRQYPGQRNEKLFF.

There are a few counts of this clone. The DNA of the CDR3 is TGTGCCAGCAGCAACAGGGCGATATATGGCTACACCTTC. Its protein is CASSNRAIYGYTF. The rearrangement links TRBV9 to TRBJ1-2; maybe TRBD1 (6 bases). CDR1 and CDR2 from the germline V gene are SGDLS and YYNGEE. Trimming took off 4 bases at V and 5 bases at J, with 12 bases between the two ends. The CDR3 extends over 13 amino acids.

The rearrangement uses TRBV7-9 and TRBJ1-1; maybe TRBD1 (5 bases). Deletions cut 10 bases from V and 1 base from J, with 16 bases between. This CDR3 is built from 14 residues. Germline V gives CDR1 SEHNR, CDR2 FQNEAQ (reference sequence). CDR3 amino acids: CATFLQGQNTEAFF. CDR3 bases: TGTGCCACCTTTCTTCAGGGCCAGAACACTGAAGCTTTCTTT. Full variable domain (outside the CDR3, taken from reference TRBV7-9 and TRBJ1-1): DTGVSQNPRHKITKRGQNVTFRCDPISEHNRLYWYRQTLGQGPEFLTYFQNEAQLEKSRLLSDRFSAERPKGSFSTLEIQRTEQGDSAMYLCATFLQGQNTEAFFGQGTRLTVV.